This T cell receptor (beta chain) derives from a study of shared clonotypes between healthy human individuals. Study findings and constraints: A few donors shared about 4.5% of their naive CD4 clonotypes. Among the subsets, naive ones generally showed larger estimated richness than memory ones.

With regard to this clone: The antigen remains undetermined.

Naive CD8 cells, CD45RO-negative and positively selected for CCR7, excluded terminally differentiated effector memory CD45RA+ cells. Participating donors were healthy, HIV-negative adults free of recent acute infections or vaccinations. Germline V gives CDR1 MDHEN, CDR2 SYDVKM. Trimming cost V 6 bases and J 3 bases; bases outside gene matches: 3. The CDR3 contains 13 residues. On sorted subsets, replicate PCRs used 200 to 250 ng DNA, or approximately 33,000 T cell genomes. Data came from immunoSEQ multiplex PCR; TCRdb stores just in-frame clones and leaves some out. The table lists around 1.9 million clones, roughly 93% of them singletons.

This TCR was recovered from a man aged 18-30 years in good health. Some clones in this sample may be carry-over from other donors' samples. The chain is built from TRBV28 and TRBJ1-2; 8 bases align to TRBD1. The sequencing sample was made of naive CD8+ T cells from PBMCs. As DNA, the CDR3 is TGTGCCAGCAGGGACAGGGTCGACTATGGCTACACCTTC. It yields the protein CASRDRVDYGYTF.